The source of this T cell receptor (beta chain) is a study of control samples from healthy donors and cancer patients. The table came from immunoSEQ multiplex PCR; TCRdb's copy has only in-frame clones and leaves some out. The table records some 140,000 clones, roughly 92% of them present only once. CDR3 length: 13 amino acids. Looked up from germline, CDR1 is ENHRY and CDR2 is SYGVKD. V shed 0 bases and J shed 3 bases, with 5 bases lying between them. This clonotype originated in a man aged 25 to 45 in good health. Sequenced: blood. The V gene is TRBV10-3, the J gene TRBJ2-5; D not resolved. The CDR3 region has the DNA TGTGCCATCAGTGAGTCGTGGGAAGAGACCCAGTACTTC. Translating it yields CAISESWEETQYF.